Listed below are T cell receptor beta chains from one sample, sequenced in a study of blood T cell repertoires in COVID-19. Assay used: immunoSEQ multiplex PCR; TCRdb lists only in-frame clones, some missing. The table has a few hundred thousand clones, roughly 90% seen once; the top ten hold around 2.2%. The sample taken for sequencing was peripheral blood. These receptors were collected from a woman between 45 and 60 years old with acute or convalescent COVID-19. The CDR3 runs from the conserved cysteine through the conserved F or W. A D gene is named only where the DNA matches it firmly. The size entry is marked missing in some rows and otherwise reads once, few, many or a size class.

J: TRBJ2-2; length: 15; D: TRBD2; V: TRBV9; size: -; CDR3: CASSVGASGRGELFF; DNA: TGTGCCAGCAGCGTAGGGGCTAGCGGGAGAGGGGAGCTGTTTTTT
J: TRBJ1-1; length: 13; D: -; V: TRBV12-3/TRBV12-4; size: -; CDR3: CASSRGWGTEAFF; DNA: TGTGCCAGCAGCAGGGGCTGGGGCACTGAAGCTTTCTTT
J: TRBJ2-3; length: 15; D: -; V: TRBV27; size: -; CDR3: CASSSPPGGTDTQYF; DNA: TGTGCCAGCAGTTCCCCCCCGGGAGGCACAGATACGCAGTATTTT
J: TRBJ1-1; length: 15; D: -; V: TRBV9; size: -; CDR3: CASSDGPGGYTEAFF; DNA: TGTGCCAGCAGCGACGGACCGGGAGGATACACTGAAGCTTTCTTT
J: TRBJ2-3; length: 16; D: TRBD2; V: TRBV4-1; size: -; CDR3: CASSQPGTSGEDTQYF; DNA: TGCGCCAGCAGCCAACCCGGGACTAGCGGGGAAGATACGCAGTATTTT
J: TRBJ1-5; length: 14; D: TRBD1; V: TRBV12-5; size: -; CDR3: CASGLEQGAQPQHF; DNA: TGTGCTAGTGGTTTGGAACAGGGGGCTCAGCCCCAGCATTTT
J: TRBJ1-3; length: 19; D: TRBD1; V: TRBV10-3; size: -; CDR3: CAIKYSPGQGAFEGNTIYF; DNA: TGTGCCATCAAATATAGTCCGGGACAGGGGGCTTTCGAAGGAAACACCATATATTTT
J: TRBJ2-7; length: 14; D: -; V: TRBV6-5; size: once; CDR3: CASSPGTSAYEQYF; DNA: TGTGCCAGCAGCCCCGGGACATCTGCCTACGAGCAGTACTTC
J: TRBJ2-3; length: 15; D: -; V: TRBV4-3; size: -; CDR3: CASSQDRVDTDTQYF; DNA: TGCGCCAGCAGCCAAGATAGAGTAGATACAGATACGCAGTATTTT
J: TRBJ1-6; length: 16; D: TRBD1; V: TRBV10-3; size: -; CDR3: CAISDQDRGRYSPLHF; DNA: TGTGCCATCAGTGACCAGGACAGGGGGCGTTATTCACCCCTCCACTTT
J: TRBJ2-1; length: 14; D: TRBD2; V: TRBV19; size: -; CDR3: CASSPGLADNEQFF; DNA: TGTGCCAGTAGTCCGGGACTAGCGGACAATGAGCAGTTCTTC
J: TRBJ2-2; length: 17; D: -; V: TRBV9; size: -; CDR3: CASSARGGESRTGELFF; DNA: TGTGCCAGCAGCGCCCGAGGCGGGGAGTCTAGGACCGGGGAGCTGTTTTTT
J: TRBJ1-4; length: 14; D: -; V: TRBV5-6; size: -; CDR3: CASSLDRAVEKLFF; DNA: TGTGCCAGCAGCTTGGACAGGGCCGTTGAAAAACTGTTTTTT
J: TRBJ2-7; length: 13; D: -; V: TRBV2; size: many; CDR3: CASSDREDNEQYF; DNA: TGTGCCAGCAGTGACAGGGAGGATAACGAGCAGTACTTC
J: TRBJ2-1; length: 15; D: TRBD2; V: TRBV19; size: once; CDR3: CATWDPGLAVGEQFF; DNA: TGTGCCACCTGGGATCCTGGCCTAGCGGTCGGTGAGCAGTTCTTC
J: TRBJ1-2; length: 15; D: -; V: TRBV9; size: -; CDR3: CASSAAGQDPYGYTF; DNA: TGTGCCAGCAGCGCAGCGGGGCAGGACCCCTATGGCTACACCTTC
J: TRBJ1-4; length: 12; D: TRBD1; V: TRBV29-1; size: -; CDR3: CSVERQGEKLFF; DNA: TGCAGCGTGGAGAGACAGGGCGAAAAACTGTTTTTT
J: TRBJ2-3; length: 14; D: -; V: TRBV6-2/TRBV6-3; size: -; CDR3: CASSYSGRRDTQYF; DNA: TGTGCCAGCAGTTACTCGGGGCGACGGGATACGCAGTATTTT
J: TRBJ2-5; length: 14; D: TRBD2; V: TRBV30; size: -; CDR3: CAWRGSGSSETQYF; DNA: TGTGCCTGGAGGGGTAGCGGGAGTTCGGAGACCCAGTACTTC
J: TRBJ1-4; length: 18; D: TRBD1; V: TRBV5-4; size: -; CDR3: CASSYLPGQGLGNEKLFF; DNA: TGTGCCAGCAGCTACCTCCCGGGACAGGGATTGGGGAATGAAAAACTGTTTTTT
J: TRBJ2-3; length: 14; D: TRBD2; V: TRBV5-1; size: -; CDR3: CASTKRGERDTQYF; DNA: TGCGCCAGCACCAAGCGGGGGGAGAGAGATACGCAGTATTTT
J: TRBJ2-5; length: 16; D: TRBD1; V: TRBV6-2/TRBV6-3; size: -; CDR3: CASSFPPGGGTETQYF; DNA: TGTGCCAGCAGTTTTCCGCCAGGGGGCGGGACGGAGACCCAGTACTTC
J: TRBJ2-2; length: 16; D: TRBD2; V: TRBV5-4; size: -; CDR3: CASSRRTSGDTGELFF; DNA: TGTGCCAGCAGCCGTCGGACTAGCGGCGACACCGGGGAGCTGTTTTTT
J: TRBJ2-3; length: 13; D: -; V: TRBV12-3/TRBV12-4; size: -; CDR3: CASSRQDTDTQYF; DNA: TGTGCCAGCAGCCGACAAGACACAGATACGCAGTATTTT
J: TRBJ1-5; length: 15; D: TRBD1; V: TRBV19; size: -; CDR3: CASSAGTGGNQPQHF; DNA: TGTGCCAGTAGTGCCGGGACAGGGGGCAATCAGCCCCAGCATTTT
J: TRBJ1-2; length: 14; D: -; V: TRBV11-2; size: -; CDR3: CASSLDRVNYGYTF; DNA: TGTGCCAGCAGCTTAGATCGGGTTAACTATGGCTACACCTTC
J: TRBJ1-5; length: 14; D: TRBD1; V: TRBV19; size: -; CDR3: CASSSGQGTQPQHF; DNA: TGTGCCAGTAGTTCCGGACAGGGCACTCAGCCCCAGCATTTT
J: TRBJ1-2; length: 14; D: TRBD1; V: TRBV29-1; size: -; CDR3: CSVTLQGKGYGYTF; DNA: TGCAGCGTTACACTACAGGGGAAGGGGTATGGCTACACCTTC
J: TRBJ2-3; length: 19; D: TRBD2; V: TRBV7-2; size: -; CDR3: CASSLEALLAGGSTDTQYF; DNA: TGTGCCAGCAGCTTAGAAGCCCTTCTAGCGGGAGGGAGCACAGATACGCAGTATTTT
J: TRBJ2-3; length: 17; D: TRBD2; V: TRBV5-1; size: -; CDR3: CASSRPGTSGTTDTQYF; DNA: TGCGCCAGCAGCCGGCCCGGGACTAGCGGAACCACAGATACGCAGTATTTT
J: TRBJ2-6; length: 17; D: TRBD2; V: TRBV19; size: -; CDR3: CASGSSGEGSGANVLTF; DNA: TGTGCCAGTGGATCTAGCGGGGAGGGCTCTGGGGCCAACGTCCTGACTTTC
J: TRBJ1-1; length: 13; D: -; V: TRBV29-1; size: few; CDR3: CSVEREVNTEAFF; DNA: TGCAGCGTTGAACGGGAGGTAAACACTGAAGCTTTCTTT
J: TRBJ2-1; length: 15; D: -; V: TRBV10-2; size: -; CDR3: CASRVAASSYNEQFF; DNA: TGCGCCAGCAGGGTAGCGGCCAGCTCCTACAATGAGCAGTTCTTC
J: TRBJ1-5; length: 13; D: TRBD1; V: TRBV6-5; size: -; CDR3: CASRQGVNQPQHF; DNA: TGTGCCAGCAGGCAGGGGGTCAATCAGCCCCAGCATTTT
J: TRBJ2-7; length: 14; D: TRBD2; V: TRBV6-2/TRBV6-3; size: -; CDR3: CASSGLAGNYEQYF; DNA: TGTGCCAGCAGTGGACTAGCGGGAAACTACGAGCAGTACTTC
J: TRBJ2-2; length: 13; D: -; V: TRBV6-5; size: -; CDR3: CASCMYVTGELFF; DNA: TGTGCCAGCTGTATGTATGTCACCGGGGAGCTGTTTTTT
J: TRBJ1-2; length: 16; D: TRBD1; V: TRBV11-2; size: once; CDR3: CASRPIRGQGNYGYTF; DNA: TGTGCCAGCAGACCTATTAGGGGACAGGGGAACTATGGCTACACCTTC
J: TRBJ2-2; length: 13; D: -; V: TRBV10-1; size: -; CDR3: CASSETVTGELFF; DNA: TGCGCCAGCAGTGAGACTGTCACCGGGGAGCTGTTTTTT
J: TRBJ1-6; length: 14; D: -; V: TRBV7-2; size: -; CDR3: CASSLQDYNSPLHF; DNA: TGTGCCAGCAGCTTACAGGATTATAATTCACCCCTCCACTTT
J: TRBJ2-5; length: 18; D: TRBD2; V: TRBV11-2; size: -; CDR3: CASSLVWLAGASAETQYF; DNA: TGTGCCAGCAGCTTAGTTTGGCTAGCGGGGGCCTCCGCCGAGACCCAGTACTTC
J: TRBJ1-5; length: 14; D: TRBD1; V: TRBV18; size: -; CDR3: CASSPDRGDQPQHF; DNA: TGTGCCAGCTCACCGGACAGGGGTGATCAGCCCCAGCATTTT
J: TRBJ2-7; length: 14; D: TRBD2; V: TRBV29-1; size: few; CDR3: CSATRDSAGDEQYF; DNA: TGCAGCGCGACCCGGGACTCTGCGGGGGACGAGCAGTACTTC
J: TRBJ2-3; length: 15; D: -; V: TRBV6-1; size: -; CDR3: CASSEPSGTTDTQYF; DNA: TGTGCCAGCAGTGAACCGAGCGGAACCACAGATACGCAGTATTTT
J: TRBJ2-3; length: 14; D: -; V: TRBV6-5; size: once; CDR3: CASSYAYGTDTQYF; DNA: TGTGCCAGCAGTTACGCCTACGGCACAGATACGCAGTATTTT